This T cell receptor beta chain is drawn from a study of OX40 agonist ivuxolimab in advanced cancers. As for the study in general: Partial responses were achieved by three patients: one hepatocellular carcinoma, two cutaneous melanoma.

V was pared by 3 bases and J by 0 bases, with 6 bases between. This CDR3 is built from 13 residues. Germline values: CDR1 SSHAT, CDR2 FNYEAQ (reference sequence). This table comes from immunoSEQ multiplex PCR, and its TCRdb copy is limited to in-frame clones, with some not included. The sample shows about 51,000 clones, more than 65% of them seen only once. The rearrangement uses TRBV7-7 and TRBJ2-7; the D is unclear. The sequence was collected from an adult with an advanced solid tumor such as melanoma, head and neck, liver or kidney cancer. Sequencing used CD4+ or CD8+ T cells sorted from blood, obtained in a trial of the OX40 agonist ivuxolimab. The CDR3 protein is CASSLAVSYEQYF. The DNA for the CDR3 is TGTGCCAGCAGCTTGGCAGTCTCCTACGAGCAGTACTTC. The whole variable domain, filled in from reference TRBV7-7 and TRBJ2-7, reads GAGVSQSPRYKVTKRGQDVTLRCDPISSHATLYWYQQALGQGPEFLTYFNYEAQPDKSGLPSDRFSAERPEGSISTLTIQRTEQRDSAMYRCASSLAVSYEQYFGPGTRLTVT.